The 21 T cell receptor beta chains in this list originate from one sample, sequenced in a study of human T cells and chemical hapten exposure. TCRdb processed the RACE reads anew with MiXCR; each CDR3 protein has one entry. The repertoire consists of some 380,000 distinct CDR3 sequences, with approximately 5% occurring once and the leading ten covering about 2.1%. Time point here: patch test 1, 2 weeks after DPC sensitization. Treatment given: therapeutic diphenylcyclopropenone sensitization with weekly scalp DPC. The sequencing here drew on whole blood, taken in connection with sensitization to the hapten diphenylcyclopropenone (DPC). The receptors shown here come from a woman aged 50 to 60 with alopecia areata. Some clones in this sample may be carry-over from other donors' samples.

This clonotype was counted between two and nine times. V and J are TRBV25-1 and TRBJ2-5; 12 nucleotides agree with TRBD2. The trim removed 11 bases at V and 5 bases at J, leaving 18 bases unmatched. CDR3 length equals 17 residues. Germline CDR1 MGHDK, CDR2 SYGVNS. The CDR3 loop reads CACSGVASGRALETQYF. As DNA, the CDR3 is TGTGCCTGTTCGGGGGTGGCTAGCGGGAGGGCCTTGGAGACCCAGTACTTC.

Of note for this clonotype: It may be a read error: a sequence one base away is much more abundant. V usage is TRBV6-5 and J usage is TRBJ2-2; the D is unclear. Germline CDR1 reads MNHEY; CDR2 reads SVGAGI. Trimming removed 2 bases at V and 6 bases at J, with 4 bases between. The CDR3 consists of 12 residues. Here the CDR3 DNA reads TGTGCCAGCAGTTACCCCGCCGGGGAGCTGTTTTTT. It specifies CASSYPAGELFF.

This clonotype appeared a few times. The rearrangement uses TRBV7-9 and TRBJ2-1, with 11 bases fitting TRBD2. V lost 8 bases and J lost 9; bases outside the gene matches: 6. Germline V gives CDR1 SEHNR, CDR2 FQNEAQ (reference sequence). The CDR3 length is 13 residues. The chain's CDR3 is CASYLAGGTEQFF. The CDR3 DNA reads TGTGCCAGCTACCTAGCGGGAGGCACTGAGCAGTTCTTC.

This clonotype has ten or more counts. The chain joins TRBV11-1 to TRBJ1-6; D is undetermined. The CDR3 runs to 13 residues. V lost 1 base and J lost 9, with 7 bases in between. Germline CDR1 SGHAT, CDR2 FQDESV (reference sequence). The CDR3 is CASSLDRVSPLHF. DNA for the CDR3: TGTGCCAGCAGCTTAGACAGAGTTTCACCCCTCCACTTT.

At least ten counts were recorded for this clonotype. Written as DNA, the CDR3 is TGTGCCAGCTCACCAGGCGCTAGCGGGAGAGGCACAGATACGCAGTATTTT. It is translated as CASSPGASGRGTDTQYF. V is TRBV18 and J is TRBJ2-3, with TRBD2 identical over 10 bases. CDR1 KGHSH and CDR2 LQKENI come from the germline V gene. CDR3 length: 17 residues. V dropped 2 bases and J dropped 1; count of bases not matched to a gene: 6. The variable domain in full, completed from reference TRBV18 and TRBJ2-3, reads NAGVMQNPRHLVRRRGQEARLRCSPMKGHSHVYWYRQLPEEGLKFMVYLQKENIIDESGMPKERFSAEFPKEGPSILRIQQVVRGDSAAYFCASSPGASGRGTDTQYFGPGTRLTVL.

This clonotype was counted many times. The gene calls are TRBV6-6 and TRBJ1-2, with 7 bases identical to TRBD1. V was pared by 4 bases and J by 5 bases, with 13 bases of the junction left unmatched. Germline CDR1 and CDR2: MNHNY and SVGAGI (reference sequence). This CDR3 comprises 16 residues. CDR3 residues: CASSSSTRQGTYGYTF. CDR3 sequence (DNA): TGTGCCAGCAGTTCCTCGACGCGACAGGGAACTTATGGCTACACCTTC.

This clonotype occurred many times. The chain employs TRBV12-3 or TRBV12-4 and TRBJ2-7, with a possible D match to TRBD1 (5 bases). The CDR3 is 13 amino acids. V was shortened by 6 bases and J by 5 bases, with 14 bases between the two germline ends. In DNA form, the CDR3 reads TGTGCCAGCAGCCCGGCAGGGTCCCACGAGCAGTACTTC. Translation gives CASSPAGSHEQYF.

This clonotype came up a few times. V and J are TRBV5-6 and TRBJ1-5; TRBD1 might be the D (5 bases). The CDR3 totals 13 residues. Germline-derived CDR1 and CDR2 are SGHDT and YYEEEE. V lost 4 bases and J lost 7, with 12 bases in between. CDR3 amino acids: CASSARRGQPQHF. The CDR3 nucleotides read TGTGCCAGCAGCGCTCGGCGGGGCCAGCCCCAGCATTTT. Full variable domain (remainder filled in from reference TRBV5-6 and TRBJ1-5): DAGVTQSPTHLIKTRGQQVTLRCSPKSGHDTVSWYQQALGQGPQFIFQYYEEEERQRGNFPDRFSGHQFPNYSSELNVNALLLGDSALYLCASSARRGQPQHFGDGTRLSIL.

In this sample, this clonotype turned up many times. The V gene is TRBV20-1, the J gene TRBJ2-1, with 8 bases that match TRBD2. Per germline, CDR1 DFQATT and CDR2 SNEGSKA (reference sequence). Losses at the gene ends were 0 bases for V and 3 bases for J; bases not matched to a gene: 7. This CDR3 has 16 residues. The CDR3 loop is CSARDTSGLNYNEQFF. DNA of the CDR3: TGCAGTGCTAGAGACACTAGCGGACTGAACTACAATGAGCAGTTCTTC.

This clonotype was counted many times. This chain uses TRBV20-1 with TRBJ1-5; D gene unclear. The germline V and J ends were trimmed by 3 bases and 5 bases, with 20 bases remaining between them. This CDR3 region has 16 residues. Germline lookup yields CDR1 DFQATT and CDR2 SNEGSKA (reference sequence). The CDR3 DNA follows: TGCAGTGCTAGCGTCGACGGACCCGGAGGCCATCAGCCCCAGCATTTT. Protein: CSASVDGPGGHQPQHF.

This clonotype has only a few counts. The chain carries TRBV3-1 and TRBJ1-4; D remains unclear. Looked up from germline, CDR1 is LGHDT and CDR2 is YNNKEL (reference sequence). The CDR3 contains 14 residues. The V end was cut by 2 bases, the J end by 7 bases, with 11 bases between. CDR3 coding DNA: TGTGCCAGCAGCCAAAGAGGAAGCAGTGAAAAACTGTTTTTT. Protein: CASSQRGSSEKLFF.

This clonotype was counted many times. The chain joins TRBV20-1 to TRBJ2-3, with TRBD1 identical over 7 bases. Germline V CDR1 and CDR2: DFQATT, SNEGSKA (reference sequence). V gave up 6 bases and J gave up 2 bases; unmatched junction bases: 14. The CDR3 has 16 residues. CDR3 in amino acids: CSALIPRTGNTDTQYF. The DNA for the CDR3 is TGCAGTGCCCTCATTCCCCGGACAGGCAACACAGATACGCAGTATTTT.

V usage is TRBV6-5 and J usage is TRBJ1-1; D unresolved. Looked up from germline, CDR1 is MNHEY and CDR2 is SVGAGI. The CDR3 runs 14 residues. V lost 5 bases and J lost 5, with 15 bases in between. The CDR3 is CASSPYPLGTEAFF. The CDR3 nucleotides are TGTGCCAGCAGTCCCTACCCTCTGGGGACTGAAGCTTTCTTT.

The chain recombines TRBV28 with TRBJ2-7; 8 bases line up with TRBD2. The CDR3 runs 14 residues. Losses at the gene ends were 2 bases for V and 3 bases for J; bases not matched to a gene: 3. Germline CDR1 is MDHEN and CDR2 is SYDVKM. The CDR3 is CASSLQLADYEQYF. DNA of the CDR3: TGTGCCAGCAGTTTACAACTAGCGGACTACGAGCAGTACTTC. Filled out from reference TRBV28 and TRBJ2-7, the complete variable domain reads DVKVTQSSRYLVKRTGEKVFLECVQDMDHENMFWYRQDPGLGLRLIYFSYDVKMKEKGDIPEGYSVSREKKERFSLILESASTNQTSMYLCASSLQLADYEQYFGPGTRLTVT.

This clonotype came up many times. The V and J genes are TRBV7-2 and TRBJ2-1, with 10 positions matching TRBD2. The V gene end was trimmed by 4 bases and the J gene end by 9 bases; junction bases not matched to a gene: 9. CDR3 length equals 15 residues. Germline CDR1 and CDR2: SGHTA and FQGNSA. CDR3 in DNA: TGTGCCAGCAGCTCTAGCGGGAGAGTTGTTAGTGAGCAGTTCTTC. Translation gives CASSSSGRVVSEQFF.

The CDR3 region has the DNA TGCAGTGTTACGCCCTCAGGGACCCAGTACTTC. Translating it yields CSVTPSGTQYF. This rearrangement joins TRBV20-1 to TRBJ2-5; no reliable D call. The CDR3 runs to 11 residues. Germline assignment: CDR1 DFQATT and CDR2 SNEGSKA (reference sequence). Trimming removed 7 bases from V and 7 bases from J, with 13 bases in between.

This clonotype was detected many times. This rearrangement joins TRBV28 to TRBJ2-3; 7 nucleotides agree with TRBD2. The junction had 4 bases not matched to a gene; V was cut back by 1 base and J by 6 bases. This CDR3 contains 14 residues. Per germline, CDR1 MDHEN and CDR2 SYDVKM. CDR3 in amino acids: CASSLSGTTDTQYF. The DNA of the CDR3 is TGTGCCAGCAGTTTATCTGGGACTACCGATACGCAGTATTTT.

Many counts were recorded for this clonotype. The gene calls are TRBV5-1 and TRBJ1-6; D ambiguous. The CDR3 loop spans 14 amino acids. Germline V lookup: CDR1 SGHRS, CDR2 YFSETQ. Deletions cut 0 bases from V and 7 bases from J, with 8 bases between. The CDR3 DNA reads TGCGCCAGCAGCTTGGCCCAGCAGAATTCACCCCTCCACTTT. This codes for CASSLAQQNSPLHF.

This clonotype has more than one count but fewer than ten. The chain couples TRBV27 to TRBJ2-7; possibly TRBD2 for D (6 bases). CDR1 and CDR2 (germline): MNHEY, SMNVEV (reference sequence). V was clipped by 5 bases and J by 6 bases, with 11 bases between them. This CDR3 contains 12 residues. The CDR3 here is CASSRGLSEQYF. The CDR3 nucleotides are TGTGCCAGCAGTCGGGGGTTGAGCGAGCAGTACTTC.

The rearrangement links TRBV12-3 or TRBV12-4 to TRBJ2-2; 11 bases fit TRBD2. Germline trimming cut 6 bases from V and 5 bases from J; bases unmatched to any gene: 8. The CDR3 length is 16 residues. CDR3 DNA: TGTGCCAGCAGCCGTATAGCGGGGGGGCGAACCGGGGAGCTGTTTTTT. Amino acids: CASSRIAGGRTGELFF.

There are a few counts of this clonotype. This chain links TRBV12-5 with TRBJ1-1, with D possibly matching TRBD1 (6 bases). The germline V gene has CDR1 LGHNT and CDR2 FRNRAP. This CDR3 region has 14 residues. The V end lost 7 bases, the J end lost 5 bases, and 17 bases lay between the germline ends. DNA for the CDR3: TGTGCTAGTGCCGTCCGGGGGGGCGATACTGAAGCTTTCTTT. It yields the protein CASAVRGGDTEAFF.